This note documents a single T cell receptor (beta chain) sequence. The source of the sample is a study of shared T cell receptors in the human thymus. The method was immunoSEQ multiplex PCR; TCRdb's version includes in-frame clones alone and lacks a portion of them. The table includes over 450,000 clones, approximately 78% detected once. V was pared by 4 bases and J by 3 bases, with 14 bases of the junction left unmatched. The CDR3 totals 19 residues. The germline gives CDR1 MNHNS, CDR2 SASEGT. These data were also filed under a second study, of human thymus T cells. That work adds: Resected material from corrective heart surgery provided the thymus tissue analysed. V and J genes seemed to be used with bias in thymic and blood repertoires.

Sequencing was carried out using thymocytes. The TCR sequence derives from a boy in the first two years of life with a congenital heart defect. The J gene is TRBJ2-3, the V gene TRBV6-1; 12 nucleotides agree with TRBD1. The CDR3 DNA follows: TGTGCCAGCAGTGGATATCCGGGACAGGGGGCTTGGGGGACAGATACGCAGTATTTT. Residues: CASSGYPGQGAWGTDTQYF.